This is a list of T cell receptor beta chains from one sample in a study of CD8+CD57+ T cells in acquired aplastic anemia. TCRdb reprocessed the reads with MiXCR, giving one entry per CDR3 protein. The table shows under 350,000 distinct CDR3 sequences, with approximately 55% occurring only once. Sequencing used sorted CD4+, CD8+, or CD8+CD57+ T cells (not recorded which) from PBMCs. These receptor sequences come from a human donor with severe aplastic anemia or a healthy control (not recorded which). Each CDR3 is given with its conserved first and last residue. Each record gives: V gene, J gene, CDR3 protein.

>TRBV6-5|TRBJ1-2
CASTATAFNYGYTF
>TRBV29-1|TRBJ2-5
CSVEQSWRETQYF
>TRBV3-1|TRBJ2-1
CASSPPGGSGFGSNEQFF
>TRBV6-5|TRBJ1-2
CASRMGQGYLANYGYTF
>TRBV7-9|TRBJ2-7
CASSPGTGITDEQYF
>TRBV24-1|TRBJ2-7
CATSDPIDPYEQYF
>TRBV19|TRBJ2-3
CATALYGTDTQYF
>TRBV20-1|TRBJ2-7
CSASGQGLEQYF
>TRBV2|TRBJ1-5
CASTKTGLNRPQHF
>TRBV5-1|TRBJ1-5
CASSLLPNQPQHF
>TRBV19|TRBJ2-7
CASSIGRQAYEQYF
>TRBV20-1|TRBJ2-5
CSETPGLAGKETQYF
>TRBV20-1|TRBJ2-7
CSASPASFWEQYF
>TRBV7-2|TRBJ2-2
CASTDRAGELLF
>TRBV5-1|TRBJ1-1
CASRPNTVNTEAFF
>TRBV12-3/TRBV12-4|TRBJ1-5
CASSQDRGIPVAQHF
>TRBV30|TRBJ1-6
CAWSVPQNLYNSPLHF
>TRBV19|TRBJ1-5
CATQQGVNQPQHF
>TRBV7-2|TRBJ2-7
CASSLLGGYEQYF
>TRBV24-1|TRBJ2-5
CATSDPQGLQETQYF
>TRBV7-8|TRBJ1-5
CASSSRVARANQPQHF
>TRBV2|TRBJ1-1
CASSPRGRTEAFF
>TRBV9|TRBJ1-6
CASSVQGANSPLHF
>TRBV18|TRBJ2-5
CASSPGRGLETQYF
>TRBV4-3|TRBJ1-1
CASSQEARGMNTEAFF
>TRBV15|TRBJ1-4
CATSREQNHEKLFF
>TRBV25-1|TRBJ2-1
CASSAGLAVSYNEQFF
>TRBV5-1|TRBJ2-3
CASGLAAPTDTQYF
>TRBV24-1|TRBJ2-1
CATSDLQGSYNEQFF